This TCR beta chain was sequenced during a study of blood T cells in healthy people across ages. Study background: About one barcoded beta molecule per two T cells was the capture yield of template switching. Notes on the study in general: More naive CD4+ cells and higher diversity marked long-lived donors relative to aged donors.

Every donor contributed ten milliliters of peripheral blood by blood draw. Trimming stripped 6 bases from V and 5 bases from J, with 16 bases between. This CDR3 has 13 amino acids. The V gene's germline CDR1 is DFQATT and CDR2 SNEGSKA (reference sequence). The table lists this clonotype with a count of one. Its antigen remains unknown. For the second PCR, which ran for roughly 7 to 11 cycles, a sample-barcoded 5' primer and a J-beta primer mix were used. TCRdb itself ran the 5' RACE reads through MiXCR, one entry per CDR3 protein. The sample has around 970,000 distinct CDR3 sequences, roughly 51% seen once.

V and J are TRBV20-1 and TRBJ1-1; D gene ambiguous. The TCR sequence derives from a woman aged 55-70 years in good health. Sequencing was performed on blood. As DNA, the CDR3 is TGCAGTGCGAAAAGAGAAGGGTATACTGAAGCTTTCTTT. It is translated as CSAKREGYTEAFF.